A single sample gave rise to the 16 T cell receptor beta chains below, sequenced in a study of T cells in Graves' hyperthyroidism and ophthalmopathy. RNA transcripts gave rise to amplified TCR beta CDR3 regions. Initially, a first-round RT-PCR of the TCR CDR3 employed the HTBI primer set. A single record per CDR3 protein comes from TCRdb applying MiXCR to the multiplex PCR reads. The profile shows some 300,000 distinct CDR3 sequences, less than 20% of them singletons. Material: blood. These receptors were taken from a man aged 50-59 years with Graves' ophthalmopathy.

The chain carries TRBV10-3 and TRBJ2-7; D unclear. Trimming shortened V by 10 bases and J by 1 base, and 11 bases separated the two germline ends. In germline, CDR1 is ENHRY, CDR2 SYGVKD. There are 12 residues in the CDR3. CDR3: CATMTESYEQYF. The CDR3 bases are TGTGCCACCATGACCGAATCCTACGAGCAGTACTTC.

This clonotype was detected a few times. The CDR3 loop is CASSPPGRVTDTQYF. The CDR3 nucleotides read TGTGCCAGCAGTCCCCCGGGACGGGTGACAGATACGCAGTATTTT. The gene calls are TRBV28 and TRBJ2-3; D may be TRBD1 or TRBD2 (5 bases each). Trimming took 5 bases from V and 3 from J, leaving 15 bases between them. Germline V gene sequence: CDR1 MDHEN, CDR2 SYDVKM. The CDR3 has 15 residues.

The J gene is TRBJ2-5, the V gene TRBV27; TRBD1 might be the D (7 bases). Germline V gene data show CDR1 as MNHEY and CDR2 as SMNVEV (reference sequence). This CDR3 contains 12 residues. Between the trimmed V and J ends, which lost 5 bases and 7 bases, there was a span of 11 bases. The CDR3 nucleotides read TGTGCCAGCAGTCCCCAGGGGGGGACCCAGTACTTC. It specifies CASSPQGGTQYF.

This clonotype occurred many times. This chain joins TRBV20-1 and TRBJ2-7, with D perhaps matching TRBD2 (6 bases). The V end was cut by 6 bases, the J end by 0 bases, with 15 bases between. The CDR3 length is 14 residues. The germline CDR1 and CDR2 sequences are DFQATT and SNEGSKA (reference sequence). The CDR3 DNA reads TGCAGTGCCTCACCGGGCGGGATCTCCTACGAGCAGTACTTC. This codes for CSASPGGISYEQYF.

This chain links TRBV5-4 with TRBJ2-5, with D possibly matching TRBD1 (5 bases). There are 15 residues in the CDR3. Trimming took 1 base from V and 2 from J, leaving 12 bases between them. Germline V CDR1 and CDR2: SGHNT, YYREEE (reference sequence). CDR3 nucleotides: TGTGCCAGCAGCTTGAACACAGGCATACAAGAGACCCAGTACTTC. It encodes CASSLNTGIQETQYF.

The gene calls are TRBV7-6 and TRBJ2-1, with 7 bases lining up with TRBD2. Germline V CDR1 and CDR2: SGHVS, FNYEAQ. Unmatched junction bases numbered 12, after V lost 1 base and J lost 0 bases. The CDR3 covers 19 residues. Here the CDR3 DNA reads TGTGCCAGCAGCTTAGATGGGCTAGCGGCGGCCCACTCCTACAATGAGCAGTTCTTC. Translation: CASSLDGLAAAHSYNEQFF.

This chain joins TRBV6-2 or TRBV6-3 and TRBJ2-1; D may be TRBD2 (5 bases). V lost 0 bases and J 6 bases, leaving 15 bases between the germline ends. This CDR3 comprises 16 residues. Germline CDR1 is MNHEY and CDR2 is SVGEGT. The CDR3 nucleotides read TGTGCCAGCAGTTACTCGGAGGACGCCCTCTTCAATGAGCAGTTCTTC. Protein sequence: CASSYSEDALFNEQFF.

This clonotype was seen at least ten times. The chain has TRBV3-1 and TRBJ2-1; 10 nucleotides match TRBD2. This CDR3 is 15 amino acids long. From germline, CDR1 is LGHDT and CDR2 YNNKEL (reference sequence). V was clipped by 5 bases and J by 4 bases; unmatched bases: 5. Here the CDR3 DNA reads TGTGCCAGCAGCAGAACTAGCGGGAATTACAATGAGCAGTTCTTC. Its protein is CASSRTSGNYNEQFF.

At least ten counts were recorded for this clonotype. DNA for the CDR3: TGCGCCAGCAGCCAGGGGACTAGCGGGGAGCAGTACTTC. Translated: CASSQGTSGEQYF. The chain combines TRBV5-1 with TRBJ2-7; TRBD2 matches at 12 bases. With 4 bases clipped from V and 7 bases from J, the junction kept 3 bases outside the gene matches. The germline V gene encodes CDR1 SGHRS and CDR2 YFSETQ. This CDR3 region has 13 residues.

This clonotype has at least ten counts. The chain links TRBV6-4 to TRBJ2-1; the D gene is possibly TRBD1 (5 bases). V lost 0 bases to trimming and J lost 1 base, with 7 bases between them. The germline V gene has CDR1 MRHNA and CDR2 SNTAGT. The CDR3 loop spans 15 amino acids. The CDR3 protein is CASSDSAGSYNEQFF. In DNA form, the CDR3 reads TGTGCCAGCAGTGACTCGGCAGGGTCCTACAATGAGCAGTTCTTC.

The chain combines TRBV11-2 with TRBJ2-5; TRBD1 matches at 8 bases. Germline V gives CDR1 SGHAT, CDR2 FQNNGV. J was trimmed by 5 bases and V by 5 bases; bases with no gene match: 10. CDR3 length: 15 residues. CDR3 sequence reads: CASSQARTGRETQYF. CDR3 bases: TGTGCCAGCAGCCAAGCCCGGACAGGGAGGGAGACCCAGTACTTC.

A few counts support this clonotype. The chain is built from TRBV7-2 and TRBJ2-7, with 10 bases that match TRBD2. The V gene end was trimmed by 6 bases and the J gene end by 3 bases; junction bases not matched to a gene: 8. The CDR3 covers 15 residues. Germline lookup yields CDR1 SGHTA and CDR2 FQGNSA. The CDR3 spells CASSSTGTSVYEQYF. The CDR3 nucleotides read TGTGCCAGCAGTTCGACCGGGACTAGCGTCTACGAGCAGTACTTC.

This clonotype appeared many times. This chain uses TRBV20-1 with TRBJ2-1; 12 nucleotides align to TRBD2. CDR3 length: 14 amino acids. V dropped 2 bases and J dropped 7; count of bases not matched to a gene: 3. Germline CDR1 and CDR2: DFQATT and SNEGSKA (reference sequence). As DNA, the CDR3 is TGCAGTGCTAGACGTGGGACTAGCGGGAATGAGCAGTTCTTC. This translates into CSARRGTSGNEQFF.

The table lists this clonotype with many counts. The genes are TRBV6-1 and TRBJ2-1, with D possibly matching TRBD2 (6 bases). Germline values: CDR1 MNHNS, CDR2 SASEGT. Deletions cut 1 base from V and 1 base from J, with 14 bases between. The CDR3 is 17 residues long. CDR3 sequence reads: CASSEEGGRGSYNEQFF. The CDR3 DNA is TGTGCCAGCAGTGAAGAGGGCGGGCGGGGTTCCTACAATGAGCAGTTCTTC.

This chain connects TRBV4-1 to TRBJ2-3; 9 nucleotides agree with TRBD1. The CDR3 consists of 15 residues. J lost 1 base, V lost 4 bases, and 3 bases had no gene match. Germline CDR1 MGHRA, CDR2 YSYEKL. The CDR3: CASSRTGAGTDTQYF. The CDR3 region has the DNA TGCGCCAGCAGCCGGACAGGGGCGGGCACAGATACGCAGTATTTT.

This chain uses TRBV24-1 with TRBJ2-3; D gene unclear. The CDR3 sequence is 13 residues long. Trimming removed 10 bases at V and 0 bases at J, with 10 bases between. CDR1 is KGHDR and CDR2 is SFDVKD in the germline V gene. CDR3 DNA: TGTGCCACTGGATTTCCGAGCACAGATACGCAGTATTTT. As protein: CATGFPSTDTQYF.